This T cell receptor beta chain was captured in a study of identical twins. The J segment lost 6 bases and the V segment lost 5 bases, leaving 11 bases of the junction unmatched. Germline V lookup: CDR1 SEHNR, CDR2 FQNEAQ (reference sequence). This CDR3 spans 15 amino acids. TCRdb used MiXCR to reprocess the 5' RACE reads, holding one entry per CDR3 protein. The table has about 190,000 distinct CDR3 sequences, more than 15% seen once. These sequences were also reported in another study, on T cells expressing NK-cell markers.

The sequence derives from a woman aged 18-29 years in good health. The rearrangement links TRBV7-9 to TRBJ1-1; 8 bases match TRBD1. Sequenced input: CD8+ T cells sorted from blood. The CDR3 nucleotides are TGTGCCAGCAGCCCACCCGCAGGGGGCGCCTCTGAAGCTTTCTTT. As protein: CASSPPAGGASEAFF.